The source of this T cell receptor beta chain is a study of cytomegalovirus exposure and HLA in healthy donors. Study-wide background: In an earlier analysis, around 120 million unique TCR beta sequences were found from 150 million to 200 million T cells. Overall study findings and caveats: Cytomegalovirus association was listed for around 170 TCR beta chains.

This clone was picked up one time. What it recognizes is unknown. PCR was performed using 60 Vbeta and 13 Jbeta primers. This table comes from immunoSEQ multiplex PCR, and its TCRdb copy is limited to in-frame clones, with some not included. The profile shows more than 85,000 clones, roughly 80% of them singletons. The sequenced material came from PBMCs. The TCR originated in a man aged 30 to 45 in good health and CMV-seropositive.

CDR3 sequence (DNA): TGTGCCAGTGGGAGGGACAGGGCTGAGAAGACCCAGTACTTC. Residues: CASGRDRAEKTQYF. The genes are TRBV2 and TRBJ2-5; TRBD1 aligns across 9 bases. Germline CDR1 and CDR2: SNHLY and FYNNEI. The CDR3 totals 14 residues. V was clipped by 9 bases and J by 6 bases; unmatched bases: 11.